This TCR beta chain was identified in a study of OX40 agonist ivuxolimab in advanced cancers. Sampling times: baseline, cycle 4 day 1, cycle 7 day 1. Per the germline V gene, CDR1 is SGHDN and CDR2 is FVKESK. The CDR3 contains 15 residues. Trimming stripped 0 bases from V and 4 bases from J, with 12 bases between. Assay: immunoSEQ multiplex PCR; the TCRdb copy retains only in-frame clones and omits some. This sample carries 53,000 or so clones, more than 75% of them seen once, and the ten largest clones take 2.4%. The specimen comprised CD4+ or CD8+ T cells sorted from blood, sampled in a trial of the OX40 agonist ivuxolimab. The chain combines TRBV14 with TRBJ1-2; D might be TRBD1 (5 bases). This sequence was found in an adult with an advanced solid tumor such as melanoma, head and neck, liver or kidney cancer. CDR3 residues: CASSQDTGTVYGYTF. The CDR3 region has the DNA TGTGCCAGCAGCCAAGATACCGGGACGGTCTATGGCTACACCTTC.